The rows below give T cell receptor beta chains drawn from one sample of a study of cytomegalovirus exposure and HLA in healthy donors. Libraries were prepared by immunoSEQ multiplex PCR; TCRdb keeps only in-frame clonotypes and omits some of them. The repertoire holds fewer than 200,000 clones, with roughly 80% as singletons. The material sequenced was PBMCs. These receptors were taken from a man younger than 45 in good health and CMV-seronegative. CDR3s include the opening cysteine and the closing phenylalanine or tryptophan. The D gene is left open where the match is weak. Where a row states a size, it is once, few, many or the class of an expanded clone; other rows omit it.

V gene,D gene,J gene,clone size,CDR3 DNA,CDR3 protein
TRBV9,NA,TRBJ1-2,NA,TGTGCCAGCGGGGGCACCTATGGCTACACCTTC,CASGGTYGYTF
TRBV19,TRBD2,TRBJ2-7,NA,TGTGCCAGTAGTAGCGGGGGGAGCTCCTACGAGCAGTACTTC,CASSSGGSSYEQYF
TRBV28,TRBD2,TRBJ2-7,NA,TGTGCCAGCAGTTTTCCCGTGACTAGCGGCTATCCTTACGAGCAGTACTTC,CASSFPVTSGYPYEQYF
TRBV4-1,NA,TRBJ1-5,NA,TGCGCCAGCAGCCAAGAACAGCTGAGCAATCAGCCCCAGCATTTT,CASSQEQLSNQPQHF
TRBV7-6,TRBD1,TRBJ2-7,NA,TGTGCCAGCAGCTTAGCTGCGGGACAGGGTCGCCACGAGCAGTACTTC,CASSLAAGQGRHEQYF
TRBV7-9,NA,TRBJ1-3,NA,TGTGCCAGCAGCTTAACCCCAGGGCCTGGAAACACCATATATTTT,CASSLTPGPGNTIYF
TRBV11-2,NA,TRBJ2-2,NA,TGTGCCAGCAGCGGTAGCTGGGAGGACACCGGGGAGCTGTTTTTT,CASSGSWEDTGELFF
TRBV6-5,TRBD1,TRBJ1-1,few,TGTGCCAGCAGCACTCCCGGGACAGGAGGCACTGAAGCTTTCTTT,CASSTPGTGGTEAFF
TRBV18,NA,TRBJ2-3,few,TGTGCCAGCTCGTCTGACAGGCAAAGTGGAGATACGCAGTATTTT,CASSSDRQSGDTQYF
TRBV28,TRBD1,TRBJ2-4,NA,TGTGCCAGCAGTTCGGGACAGGGGGCCAGCAACAGGAACATTCAGTACTTC,CASSSGQGASNRNIQYF
TRBV4-3,TRBD1,TRBJ2-1,NA,TGCGCCAGCAGCCAATCGGACAGGATCCCCTACAATGAGCAGTTCTTC,CASSQSDRIPYNEQFF
TRBV6-6,TRBD1,TRBJ2-1,NA,TGTGCCAGCAGTTACGAGACAGGGCGCAATGAGCAGTTCTTC,CASSYETGRNEQFF
TRBV30,NA,TRBJ2-7,few,TGTGCCTGGAGTGTAGGGGCGGTACCCTACGAGCAGTACTTC,CAWSVGAVPYEQYF
TRBV7-2,NA,TRBJ2-1,NA,TGTGCCAGCAGCTTACAGGTCTACTCAAACAATGAGCAGTTCTTC,CASSLQVYSNNEQFF
TRBV4-3,TRBD2,TRBJ2-3,NA,TGCGCCAGCAGCCAAGACGCTAGCGGGAATACAGATACGCAGTATTTT,CASSQDASGNTDTQYF
TRBV5-1,TRBD2,TRBJ2-3,NA,TGCGCCAGCAGCTTGGTTACTAGCGGTAGCACAGATACGCAGTATTTT,CASSLVTSGSTDTQYF
TRBV2,NA,TRBJ2-7,NA,TGTGCCAGCAGTGAGTCAGTTTCCTACGAGCAGTACTTC,CASSESVSYEQYF
TRBV7-2,TRBD2,TRBJ2-3,NA,TGTGCCAGCAGCTTAGGCCTAGCGGGAAGCACAGATACGCAGTATTTT,CASSLGLAGSTDTQYF
TRBV18,TRBD1,TRBJ2-3,NA,TGTGCCAGCTCATCCGGGACAGGGTCTGCAGATACGCAGTATTTT,CASSSGTGSADTQYF
TRBV5-6,TRBD2,TRBJ2-7,NA,TGTGCCAGCAGCCTCCAGGCGGGGGGCGAGCAGTACTTC,CASSLQAGGEQYF
TRBV14,NA,TRBJ1-2,NA,TGTGCCAGCAGCCAAGATCGAAGTCAATTCAGCGGTCATGGCTACACCTTC,CASSQDRSQFSGHGYTF
TRBV6-5,TRBD1,TRBJ2-7,few,TGTGCCAGCAGTGTGGGACAGGGGACCTACGAGCAGTACTTC,CASSVGQGTYEQYF
TRBV15,TRBD1,TRBJ2-7,few,TGTGCCACCAGCAGAGAAACACCAGGGGGCTACACCCTCTCCTACGAGCAGTACTTC,CATSRETPGGYTLSYEQYF
TRBV5-1,NA,TRBJ2-7,NA,TGCGCCAGCACCCTCTCAGGCCCTGGATTTTACGAGCAGTACTTC,CASTLSGPGFYEQYF
TRBV4-1,TRBD1,TRBJ1-3,few,TGCGCCAGCAGCGCTCGACAGGGTAACACTGGAAACACCATATATTTT,CASSARQGNTGNTIYF
TRBV6-5,NA,TRBJ2-1,NA,TGTGCCAGCAGTTACCGGGGGGCCGGGTACAATGAGCAGTTCTTC,CASSYRGAGYNEQFF
TRBV2,TRBD2,TRBJ2-3,NA,TGTGCCAGCAGCTACAGCGGGAGTAGAGATACGCAGTATTTT,CASSYSGSRDTQYF
TRBV15,NA,TRBJ1-5,once,TGTGCCACCAGCAGCCGGGTTAGCAATCAGCCCCAGCATTTT,CATSSRVSNQPQHF
TRBV6-5,TRBD1,TRBJ1-4,NA,TGTGCCAGCAGTTATTTCCCCGGGACAGGAACCCAAAAACTGTTTTTT,CASSYFPGTGTQKLFF
TRBV25-1,NA,TRBJ2-7,once,TGTGCCAGCCCGACTCCCCGAGAGGAGGAGCAGTACTTC,CASPTPREEEQYF
TRBV7-3,NA,TRBJ2-1,NA,TGTGCCAGCAGCCCGCGGCCCCTTAGCGATGAGCAGTTCTTC,CASSPRPLSDEQFF
TRBV7-2,TRBD1,TRBJ1-4,NA,TGTGCCAGCAGCCAGGGACAGATTGCAACTAATGAAAAACTGTTTTTT,CASSQGQIATNEKLFF
TRBV19,NA,TRBJ2-2,once,TGTGCCAGTAGGGAACAGGGACCCACCGGGGAGCTGTTTTTT,CASREQGPTGELFF
TRBV13,TRBD2,TRBJ2-3,NA,TGTGCCAGCAGCTTCGGGGGGGTGGGAGTTACGCAGTATTTT,CASSFGGVGVTQYF
TRBV6-1,NA,TRBJ2-3,NA,TGTGCCAGCAGTGAAGTAGGCACAGATACGCAGTATTTT,CASSEVGTDTQYF
TRBV27,NA,TRBJ1-5,NA,TGTGCCAGCAGTTTCGTCCGGGAGGACCAGCCCCAGCATTTT,CASSFVREDQPQHF
TRBV27,NA,TRBJ1-6,few,TGTGCCAGCAAAGGGGAAAGGAGCTCCTATAATTCACCCCTCCACTTT,CASKGERSSYNSPLHF
TRBV7-9,TRBD1,TRBJ2-5,NA,TGTGCCAGCAGCCCGAGACAGGGGCAAGAGACCCAGTACTTC,CASSPRQGQETQYF
TRBV7-2,TRBD1,TRBJ1-1,NA,TGTGCCAGCAGCGGACAGGGGATTCGGGACACTGAAGCTTTCTTT,CASSGQGIRDTEAFF
TRBV19,NA,TRBJ2-6,NA,TGTGCCAGTAGTATTCCCTTTTCTGGGGCCAACGTCCTGACTTTC,CASSIPFSGANVLTF
TRBV7-9,TRBD2,TRBJ2-5,NA,TGTGCCAGCAGCGTACTGACCGGGACTAGCGCTCCCCAGTACTTC,CASSVLTGTSAPQYF
TRBV30,NA,TRBJ2-3,few,TGTGCCTGGAGTGGAGGAAGACAGTCGGGCACAGATACGCAGTATTTT,CAWSGGRQSGTDTQYF
TRBV7-9,NA,TRBJ1-1,NA,TGTGCCAGCAGCTTCAGGGTGAACACTGAAGCTTTCTTT,CASSFRVNTEAFF
TRBV4-1,NA,TRBJ1-5,NA,TGCGCCAGCAGCCAACTGTGGGCCCTCAATCAGCCCCAGCATTTT,CASSQLWALNQPQHF
TRBV6-1,NA,TRBJ1-1,few,TGTGCCAGCAGGGAAACGGGGGTTAGGACTGAAGCTTTCTTT,CASRETGVRTEAFF